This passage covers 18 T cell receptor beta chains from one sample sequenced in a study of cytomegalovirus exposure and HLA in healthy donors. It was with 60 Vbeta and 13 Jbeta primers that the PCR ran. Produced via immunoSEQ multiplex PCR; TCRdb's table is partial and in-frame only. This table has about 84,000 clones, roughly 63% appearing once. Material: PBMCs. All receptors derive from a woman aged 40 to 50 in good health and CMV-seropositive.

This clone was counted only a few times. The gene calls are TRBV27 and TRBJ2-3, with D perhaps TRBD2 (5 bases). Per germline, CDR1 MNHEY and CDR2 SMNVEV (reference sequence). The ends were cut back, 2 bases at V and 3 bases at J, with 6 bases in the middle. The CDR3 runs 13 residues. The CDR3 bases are TGTGCCAGCAGTTTAGGAGGAACAGATACGCAGTATTTT. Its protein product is CASSLGGTDTQYF.

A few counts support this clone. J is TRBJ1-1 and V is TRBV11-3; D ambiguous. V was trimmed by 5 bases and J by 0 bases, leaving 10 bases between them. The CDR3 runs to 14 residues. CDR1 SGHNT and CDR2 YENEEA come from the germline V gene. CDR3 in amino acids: CASSKDTMNTEAFF. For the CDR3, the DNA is TGTGCCAGCAGCAAAGACACCATGAACACTGAAGCTTTCTTT.

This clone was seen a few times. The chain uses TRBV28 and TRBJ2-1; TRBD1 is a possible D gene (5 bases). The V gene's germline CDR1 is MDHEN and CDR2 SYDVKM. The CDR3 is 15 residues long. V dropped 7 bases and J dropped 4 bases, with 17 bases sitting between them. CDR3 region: CASTRTTVSYNEQFF. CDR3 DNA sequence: TGTGCCAGCACCAGGACAACCGTAAGTTACAATGAGCAGTTCTTC.

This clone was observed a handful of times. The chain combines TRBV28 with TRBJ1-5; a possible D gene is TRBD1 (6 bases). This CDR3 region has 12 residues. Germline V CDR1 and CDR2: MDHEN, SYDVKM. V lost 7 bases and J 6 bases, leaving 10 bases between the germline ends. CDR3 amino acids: CASTVGGQPQHF. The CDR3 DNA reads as TGTGCCAGCACCGTAGGGGGTCAGCCCCAGCATTTT.

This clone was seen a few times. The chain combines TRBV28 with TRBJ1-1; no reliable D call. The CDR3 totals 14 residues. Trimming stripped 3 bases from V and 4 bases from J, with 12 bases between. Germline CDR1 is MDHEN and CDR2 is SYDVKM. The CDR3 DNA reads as TGTGCCAGCAGTTTTAGCGGGCAGGCCACTGAAGCTTTCTTT. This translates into CASSFSGQATEAFF.

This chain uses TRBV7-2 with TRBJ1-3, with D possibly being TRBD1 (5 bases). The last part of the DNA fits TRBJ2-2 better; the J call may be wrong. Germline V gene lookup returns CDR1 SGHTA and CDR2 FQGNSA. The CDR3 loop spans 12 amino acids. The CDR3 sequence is CASSFQGGELFF. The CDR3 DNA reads TGTGCCAGCAGCTTCCAGGGCGGGGAGCTGTTTTTT.

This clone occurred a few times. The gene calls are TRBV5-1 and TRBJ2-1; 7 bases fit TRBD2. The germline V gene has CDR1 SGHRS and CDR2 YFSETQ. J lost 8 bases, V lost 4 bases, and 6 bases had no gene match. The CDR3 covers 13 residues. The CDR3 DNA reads TGCGCCAGCAGCAGCGGGGAGCTATATGAGCAGTTCTTC. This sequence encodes CASSSGELYEQFF.

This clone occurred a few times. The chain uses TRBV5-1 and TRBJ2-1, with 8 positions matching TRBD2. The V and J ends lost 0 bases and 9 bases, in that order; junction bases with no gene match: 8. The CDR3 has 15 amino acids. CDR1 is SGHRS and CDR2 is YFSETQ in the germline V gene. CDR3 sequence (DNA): TGCGCCAGCAGCTTGGAAACAGCGGGAGACGGTGAGCAGTTCTTC. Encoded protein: CASSLETAGDGEQFF.

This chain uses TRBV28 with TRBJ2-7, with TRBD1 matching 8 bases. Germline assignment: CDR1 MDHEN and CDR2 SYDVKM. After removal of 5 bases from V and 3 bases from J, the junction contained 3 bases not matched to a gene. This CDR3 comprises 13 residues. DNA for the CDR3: TGTGCCAGCAGTCCCGGACAGGGCTACGAGCAGTACTTC. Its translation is CASSPGQGYEQYF.

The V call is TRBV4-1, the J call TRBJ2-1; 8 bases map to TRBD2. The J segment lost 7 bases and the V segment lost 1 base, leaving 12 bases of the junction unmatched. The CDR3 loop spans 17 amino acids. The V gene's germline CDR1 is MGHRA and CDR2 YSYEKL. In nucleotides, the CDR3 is TGCGCCAGCAGCCAAGTAGGTAGCGGGGAGCTTTGGAATGAGCAGTTCTTC. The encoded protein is CASSQVGSGELWNEQFF.

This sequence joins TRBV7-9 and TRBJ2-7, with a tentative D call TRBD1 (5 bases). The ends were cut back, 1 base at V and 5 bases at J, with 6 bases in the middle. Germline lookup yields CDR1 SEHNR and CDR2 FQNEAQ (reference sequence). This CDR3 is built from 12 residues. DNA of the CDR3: TGTGCCAGCAGCTTAGACAGGCACGAGCAGTACTTC. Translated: CASSLDRHEQYF.

CDR3 DNA: TGCGCCAGCAGCTCCATGACCGGGGGAGAGACCCAGTACTTC. This codes for CASSSMTGGETQYF. V is TRBV4-3 and J is TRBJ2-5, with TRBD2 as a possible D gene (6 bases). V lost 5 bases to trimming and J lost 4 bases, with 14 bases between them. The CDR3 spans 14 residues. The germline CDR1 and CDR2 sequences are LGHNA and YSLEER.

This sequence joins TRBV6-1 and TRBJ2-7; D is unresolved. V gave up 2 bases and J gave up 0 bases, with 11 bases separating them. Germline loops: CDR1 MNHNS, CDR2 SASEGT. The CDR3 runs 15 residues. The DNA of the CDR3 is TGTGCCAGCAGTGAACGGCCAGGCCGCTCCTACGAGCAGTACTTC. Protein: CASSERPGRSYEQYF.

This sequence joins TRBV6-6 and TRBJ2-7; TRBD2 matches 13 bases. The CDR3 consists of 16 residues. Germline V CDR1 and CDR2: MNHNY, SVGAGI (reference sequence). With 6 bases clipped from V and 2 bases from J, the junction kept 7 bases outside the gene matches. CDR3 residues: CASSAGLAGRPYEQYF. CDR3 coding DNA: TGTGCCAGCAGCGCGGGACTAGCGGGGAGGCCCTACGAGCAGTACTTC.

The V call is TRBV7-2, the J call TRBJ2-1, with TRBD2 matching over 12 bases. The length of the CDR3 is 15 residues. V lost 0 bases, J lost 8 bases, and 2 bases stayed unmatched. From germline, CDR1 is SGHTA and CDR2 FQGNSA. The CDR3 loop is CASSLALAGGYEQFF. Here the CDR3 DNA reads TGTGCCAGCAGCTTAGCACTAGCGGGAGGCTATGAGCAGTTCTTC.

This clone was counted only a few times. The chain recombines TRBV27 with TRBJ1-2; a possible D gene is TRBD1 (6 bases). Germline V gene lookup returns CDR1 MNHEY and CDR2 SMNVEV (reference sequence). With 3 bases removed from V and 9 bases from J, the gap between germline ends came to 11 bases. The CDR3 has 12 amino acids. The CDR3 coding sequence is TGTGCCAGCAGTTTCGGGCAGGGGAGCTACACCTTC. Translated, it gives CASSFGQGSYTF.

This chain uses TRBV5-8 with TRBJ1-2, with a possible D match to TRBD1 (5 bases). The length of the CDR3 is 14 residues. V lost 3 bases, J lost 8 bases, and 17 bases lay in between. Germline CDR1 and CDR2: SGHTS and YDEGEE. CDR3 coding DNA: TGTGCCAGCAGCTCGCCGGGGGGAGGGCGCGGCTACACCTTC. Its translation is CASSSPGGGRGYTF.

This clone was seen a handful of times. The CDR3 reads CASRQTESPHQPQHF. CDR3 nucleotide sequence: TGTGCCAGCAGGCAGACAGAAAGTCCCCATCAGCCCCAGCATTTT. The chain recombines TRBV6-4 with TRBJ1-5, with D perhaps matching TRBD1 (5 bases). Germline assignment: CDR1 MRHNA and CDR2 SNTAGT. The CDR3 spans 15 residues. V lost 6 bases to trimming and J lost 5 bases, with 17 bases between them.